This T cell receptor (beta chain) was sequenced in a study of CD8 T cells in Susac syndrome. Concerning this clonotype: The target antigen is unknown.

Findings and caveats of the study: The TCR sequencing and HLA analysis in the study involved a relatively small number of individuals, as the study acknowledged.

Sequencing of TCR beta was performed on blood CD8+ and CD4+ T cells. The multiple sclerosis controls were treatment-naive patients with relapsing-remitting disease that was stable or active. Isolation of CD8+ and CD4+ T cells was performed negatively, whereas enrichment of TEMRA cells was done by FACS. This CDR3 region has 16 residues. From germline, CDR1 is SGHTA and CDR2 FQGNSA. V lost 5 bases and J lost 1, with 18 bases in between. RNA in amounts of roughly 0.5 to 1 ug was reverse transcribed with random hexamers. TCRdb analysed the immunoSEQ multiplex PCR reads with MiXCR anew, one entry per CDR3 protein. Found here are 300,000 to 350,000 distinct CDR3 sequences, 90% to 95% of them singletons; the top ten hold 0.065%.

What was sequenced was CD4+ T cells from PBMCs. The chain joins TRBV7-2 to TRBJ2-7; perhaps TRBD1 as D (6 bases). The origin of this receptor is a human donor with multiple sclerosis. CDR3 amino acids: CASSLDTGPQSYEQYF. The CDR3 bases are TGTGCCAGCAGCCTGGACACAGGGCCCCAATCCTACGAGCAGTACTTC.